Sequencing of this T cell receptor (beta chain) was carried out in a study of cytomegalovirus exposure and HLA in healthy donors. The PCR contained 60 Vbeta and 13 Jbeta primers. Clones were read by immunoSEQ multiplex PCR, and TCRdb kept only the in-frame ones, dropping some. Recorded for this sample: about 50,000 clones. Findings of the study overall: Donors belonging to an Asian-associated ancestry cluster reportedly showed fewer N-insertions in productive TCRs than the 666-donor mean, according to what a later analysis found.

This CDR3 is 17 amino acids long. Looked up from germline, CDR1 is SGHDT and CDR2 is YYEEEE. V lost 2 bases to trimming and J lost 0 bases, with 15 bases between them. Worth noting for this clone: As yet, its antigen is unknown.

The rearrangement joins TRBV5-6 to TRBJ2-1, with D possibly matching TRBD2 (7 bases). The receptor was derived from a woman younger than 35 in good health and CMV-seronegative. Sequencing used PBMCs. CDR3 sequence reads: CASSFWGGPGSYNEQFF. CDR3 DNA: TGTGCCAGCAGCTTCTGGGGGGGCCCAGGCTCCTACAATGAGCAGTTCTTC.